A single T cell receptor (beta chain) is shown here with its context. The antigen is not known. The data were taken from a study of shared clonotypes between healthy human individuals. Whole-study findings and limits: Genetic and exposure-history diversity was limited by the few donors.

All the donors were Caucasian adults who lived in Nashville, Tennessee. The data were produced by immunoSEQ multiplex PCR, yet TCRdb's version contains in-frame clones alone and is incomplete. The sample shows over a million clones, around 97% of them seen only once. Germline values: CDR1 WSHSY, CDR2 SAAADI. Trimming pared 5 bases from V and 0 bases from J, leaving 10 bases between. CDR3 length: 15 residues. The chain carries TRBV10-2 and TRBJ2-2; D ambiguous. The specimen was naive CD4+ T cells sorted from blood. As to subset: CD45RA+ positively selected. This TCR derives from a man aged 25 to 40 in good health. The CDR3 spells CASSSGSTNTGELFF. The CDR3 DNA is TGCGCCAGCAGTTCGGGCAGTACGAACACCGGGGAGCTGTTTTTT.